One sample yielded the 28 T cell receptor beta chains listed below, sequenced in a study of spatial heterogeneity in lung cancer. From the 5' RACE reads, TCRdb called clonotypes with MiXCR, one entry per CDR3 protein. Of roughly 79,000 distinct CDR3 sequences in the sample, around 12% were seen once. Time point indicated: sample taken at primary tumor resection. Whole RNA, isolated from tumor, nontumor lung or frozen PBMC, was sequenced without prior sorting. This specimen was PBMCs, taken at surgery. These receptors were collected from a male donor with early-stage non-small cell lung cancer.

The chain links TRBV6-2 or TRBV6-3 to TRBJ1-5; a weak D match, TRBD1 (5 bases). This CDR3 has 12 residues. Germline lookup yields CDR1 MNHEY and CDR2 SVGEGT. Trimming took 6 bases from V and 7 from J, leaving 10 bases between them. CDR3 nucleotide sequence: TGTGCCAGCAGCCAGGGTTACCAGCCCCAGCATTTT. Its protein product is CASSQGYQPQHF.

This clonotype appeared a few times. The chain is built from TRBV15 and TRBJ2-3, with 12 bases identical to TRBD1. V gave up 5 bases and J gave up 1 base; unmatched junction bases: 1. The CDR3 has 15 amino acids. Per the germline V gene, CDR1 is LNHNV and CDR2 is YYDKDF (reference sequence). DNA of the CDR3: TGTGCCACCAGCGGGACAGGGGGCGGCACAGATACGCAGTATTTT. Its protein is CATSGTGGGTDTQYF.

This clonotype was counted many times. V gene TRBV6-5 combines with J gene TRBJ1-5; D may be TRBD1 (5 bases). CDR1 is MNHEY and CDR2 is SVGAGI in the germline V gene. V lost 6 bases, J lost 5 bases, and 11 bases lay in between. The CDR3 has 13 residues. The CDR3 sequence is CASRRGPDQPQHF. CDR3 nucleotides: TGTGCCAGCAGAAGGGGTCCGGATCAGCCCCAGCATTTT.

This clonotype came up a few times. This chain connects TRBV2 to TRBJ2-3, with TRBD2 as a possible D gene (6 bases). The CDR3 loop spans 15 amino acids. Trimming left V 3 bases short and J 2 bases short, with 12 bases between. The germline gives CDR1 SNHLY, CDR2 FYNNEI. The CDR3 DNA follows: TGTGCCAGCAGTGAGATTAGCGGCCTCACAGATACGCAGTATTTT. Protein product: CASSEISGLTDTQYF.

J is TRBJ1-2 and V is TRBV29-1; D is uncertain. The CDR3 extends over 13 amino acids. V gave up 6 bases and J gave up 8 bases, with 19 bases separating them. In germline, CDR1 is SQVTM, CDR2 ANQGSEA. The DNA for the CDR3 is TGCAGCGTCCCCCGGAGGGAGGGAGACGGCTACACCTTC. Its translation is CSVPRREGDGYTF.

This clonotype was detected only a few times. The chain's CDR3 is CASTLTPQTGENEQFF. CDR3 nucleotides: TGTGCCAGCACCCTTACCCCGCAGACAGGGGAAAATGAGCAGTTCTTC. The rearrangement links TRBV3-1 to TRBJ2-1; 8 bases fit TRBD1. Germline V gene lookup returns CDR1 LGHDT and CDR2 YNNKEL (reference sequence). Trimming took 7 bases from V and 7 from J; bases not matched to a gene: 15. CDR3 size: 16 residues.

This clonotype was counted between two and nine times. The J gene is TRBJ2-3, the V gene TRBV12-3 or TRBV12-4, with TRBD2 as a possible D gene (6 bases). This CDR3 has 15 amino acids. V dropped 5 bases and J dropped 1 base, with 13 bases sitting between them. Here the CDR3 DNA reads TGTGCCAGCAGTCCTCCGGGACTGCGCACAGATACGCAGTATTTT. Protein sequence: CASSPPGLRTDTQYF.

This clonotype was counted between two and nine times. The chain combines TRBV19 with TRBJ1-5; D not resolved. The CDR3 covers 14 residues. The germline gives CDR1 LNHDA, CDR2 SQIVND (reference sequence). V lost 0 bases, J lost 5 bases, and 8 bases lay in between. The CDR3 sequence: CASSIDDADQPQHF. The CDR3 nucleotides are TGTGCCAGTAGTATAGATGACGCGGATCAGCCCCAGCATTTT.

The gene calls are TRBV7-8 and TRBJ2-5; 8 bases are a match to TRBD2. CDR1 is SGHVS, CDR2 FQNEAQ, per germline. J was trimmed by 3 bases and V by 5 bases; bases with no gene match: 8. The CDR3 spans 15 residues. CDR3 residues: CASSPPREGEETQYF. The CDR3 coding sequence is TGTGCCAGCAGCCCCCCCCGGGAGGGGGAAGAGACCCAGTACTTC. The entire variable domain, with the rest obtained from reference TRBV7-8 and TRBJ2-5, is as follows: GAGVSQSPRYKVAKRGQDVALRCDPISGHVSLFWYQQALGQGPEFLTYFQNEAQLDKSGLPSDRFFAERPEGSVSTLKIQRTQQEDSAVYLCASSPPREGEETQYFGPGTRLLVL.

V is TRBV20-1 and J is TRBJ2-5; D might be TRBD2 (6 bases). The CDR3 length is 13 residues. Trimming removed 3 bases at V and 4 bases at J, with 12 bases between. Germline V CDR1 and CDR2: DFQATT, SNEGSKA (reference sequence). The DNA for the CDR3 is TGCAGTGCTAGCTCCGGGGGAGGAGAGACCCAGTACTTC. Translated, it gives CSASSGGGETQYF.

This clonotype was observed a handful of times. V and J are TRBV5-1 and TRBJ2-1; D is possibly TRBD1 or TRBD2 (6 bases each). Germline assignment: CDR1 SGHRS and CDR2 YFSETQ. Trimming stripped 0 bases from V and 5 bases from J, with 12 bases between. This CDR3 comprises 15 residues. CDR3 sequence reads: CASSLVAGEDNEQFF. The CDR3 nucleotides are TGCGCCAGCAGCTTGGTGGCAGGGGAGGACAATGAGCAGTTCTTC.

The chain has TRBV10-3 and TRBJ2-1, with 11 bases that match TRBD2. The trim removed 6 bases at V and 12 bases at J, leaving 16 bases unmatched. The germline CDR1 and CDR2 sequences are ENHRY and SYGVKD. This CDR3 contains 16 residues. The CDR3 sequence is CAISSLAGAYNEGQFF. The CDR3 nucleotides read TGTGCCATCAGCTCACTAGCGGGGGCCTATAATGAAGGGCAGTTCTTC.

In its sample, this clonotype was seen many times. The rearrangement joins TRBV7-9 to TRBJ1-1; D not certain. This CDR3 has 11 residues. Looked up from germline, CDR1 is SEHNR and CDR2 is FQNEAQ (reference sequence). The germline V and J ends were trimmed by 1 base and 3 bases, with 0 bases remaining between them. The DNA of the CDR3 is TGTGCCAGCAGCTTAGACACTGAAGCTTTCTTT. Translation gives CASSLDTEAFF.

The chain combines TRBV12-3 or TRBV12-4 with TRBJ2-3; D may be TRBD1 or TRBD2 (5 bases each). This CDR3 spans 14 amino acids. With 5 bases removed from V and 4 bases from J, the gap between germline ends came to 13 bases. The CDR3 DNA sequence: TGTGCCAGCAGTCATCGAGAGGGGCCAGATACGCAGTATTTT. It specifies CASSHREGPDTQYF.

This clonotype was detected a few times. J is TRBJ2-3 and V is TRBV28, with 11 bases aligning to TRBD2. Germline CDR1 and CDR2: MDHEN and SYDVKM. V was pared by 7 bases and J by 6 bases, with 12 bases of the junction left unmatched. CDR3 length: 16 residues. The CDR3 bases are TGTGCCAGCACCTTCACTCGTAGCGGGGGGGCGGATACGCAGTATTTT. Its translation: CASTFTRSGGADTQYF.

The chain joins TRBV2 to TRBJ2-7; D is unclear. V was trimmed by 2 bases and J by 6 bases, leaving 2 bases between them. The CDR3 has 10 amino acids. In germline, CDR1 is SNHLY, CDR2 FYNNEI. CDR3 protein: CASSESEQYF. The DNA for the CDR3 is TGTGCCAGCAGTGAAAGCGAGCAGTACTTC.

In its sample, this clonotype was seen a few times. This chain joins TRBV14 and TRBJ1-5; perhaps TRBD1 as D (5 bases). Per the germline V gene, CDR1 is SGHDN and CDR2 is FVKESK. V lost 6 bases to trimming and J lost 0 bases, with 9 bases between them. The CDR3 is 14 residues long. The CDR3, as DNA: TGTGCCAGCAGACAGGTCGATAGCAATCAGCCCCAGCATTTT. Its translation is CASRQVDSNQPQHF. The full variable domain, rest sourced from reference TRBV14 and TRBJ1-5, is EAGVTQFPSHSVIEKGQTVTLRCDPISGHDNLYWYRRVMGKEIKFLLHFVKESKQDESGMPNNRFLAERTGGTYSTLKVQPAELEDSGVYFCASRQVDSNQPQHFGDGTRLSIL.

The chain employs TRBV4-1 and TRBJ2-1; D is uncertain. The CDR3 is made up of 13 amino acids. Germline V CDR1 and CDR2: MGHRA, YSYEKL. V lost 1 base to trimming and J lost 11 bases, with 12 bases between them. CDR3 nucleotide sequence: TGCGCCAGCAGCCAAGGGCTAGGGAAGCAGCAGTTCTTC. Its translation is CASSQGLGKQQFF.

V is TRBV5-1 and J is TRBJ2-3, with 7 bases aligning to TRBD2. The CDR3 totals 16 residues. With 5 bases clipped from V and 4 bases from J, the junction kept 13 bases outside the gene matches. The germline V gene encodes CDR1 SGHRS and CDR2 YFSETQ. CDR3: CASSPLADGGPDTQYF. The CDR3 DNA reads TGCGCCAGCAGTCCTCTAGCGGATGGAGGGCCAGATACGCAGTATTTT.

This clonotype was seen a handful of times. The chain employs TRBV3-1 and TRBJ2-4; possible D gene TRBD2, 6 bases. CDR3 length: 17 amino acids. Germline V gene sequence: CDR1 LGHDT, CDR2 YNNKEL (reference sequence). With 1 base removed from V and 2 bases from J, the gap between germline ends came to 15 bases. In nucleotides, the CDR3 is TGTGCCAGCAGCCAAGTCACGGGACGGGAGCCCAAAAACATTCAGTACTTC. The encoded protein is CASSQVTGREPKNIQYF.

CDR3 bases: TGTGCCAGCTCACTTAATTTTGGGGGCGATGCCTATGGCTACACCTTC. Encoded protein: CASSLNFGGDAYGYTF. V and J are TRBV18 and TRBJ1-2; a possible D gene is TRBD1 (6 bases). CDR1 KGHSH and CDR2 LQKENI come from the germline V gene. The CDR3 covers 16 residues. The V and J ends lost 4 bases and 4 bases respectively, with 19 bases between them.

This clonotype has ten or more counts. The chain uses TRBV20-1 and TRBJ2-1; 9 positions match TRBD2. The length of the CDR3 is 14 residues. J gave up 7 bases and V 3 bases, and 7 bases lay outside the gene matches. Per germline, CDR1 DFQATT and CDR2 SNEGSKA (reference sequence). CDR3 sequence: CSASRREGRNEQFF. CDR3 nucleotide sequence: TGCAGTGCTAGCCGGCGGGAGGGCCGGAATGAGCAGTTCTTC.

In its sample, this clonotype was seen a few times. The genes are TRBV5-1 and TRBJ2-3; D uncertain. Germline V gene data show CDR1 as SGHRS and CDR2 as YFSETQ. The CDR3 is 14 amino acids. Trimming stripped 5 bases from V and 0 bases from J, with 10 bases between. The CDR3 region is CASSIGISTDTQYF. The DNA of the CDR3 is TGCGCCAGCAGTATCGGCATTAGCACAGATACGCAGTATTTT.

The sample holds a few counts of this clonotype. This chain uses TRBV5-1 with TRBJ1-1; TRBD1 might be the D (5 bases). Germline V gene sequence: CDR1 SGHRS, CDR2 YFSETQ. Trimming cost V 0 bases and J 3 bases, with 9 bases left between them. This CDR3 has 14 amino acids. This CDR3 is CASSLDGGDTEAFF. CDR3 coding DNA: TGCGCCAGCAGCTTGGATGGGGGGGACACTGAAGCTTTCTTT.

This chain connects TRBV5-1 to TRBJ2-3; 7 bases align to TRBD1. J gave up 3 bases and V 4 bases, and 5 bases lay outside the gene matches. The CDR3 length is 14 residues. Germline V CDR1 and CDR2: SGHRS, YFSETQ. CDR3: CASSPQGVTDTQYF. Written as DNA, the CDR3 is TGCGCCAGCAGCCCTCAGGGGGTGACAGATACGCAGTATTTT. Supplemented by reference TRBV5-1 and TRBJ2-3, the full variable domain reads KAGVTQTPRYLIKTRGQQVTLSCSPISGHRSVSWYQQTPGQGLQFLFEYFSETQRNKGNFPGRFSGRQFSNSRSEMNVSTLELGDSALYLCASSPQGVTDTQYFGPGTRLTVL.

The V and J genes are TRBV3-1 and TRBJ1-2; TRBD1 aligns across 9 bases. The germline V gene encodes CDR1 LGHDT and CDR2 YNNKEL (reference sequence). J gave up 6 bases and V 1 base, and 12 bases lay outside the gene matches. The CDR3 contains 17 residues. The chain's CDR3 is CASSQGGGTGKKDGYTF. CDR3 nucleotide sequence: TGTGCCAGCAGCCAAGGAGGAGGGACAGGGAAAAAGGATGGCTACACCTTC.

The rearrangement joins TRBV9 to TRBJ1-3, with a tentative D call TRBD1 (5 bases). V lost 4 bases and J 0 bases, leaving 14 bases between the germline ends. This CDR3 comprises 16 residues. The germline gives CDR1 SGDLS, CDR2 YYNGEE. CDR3: CASSSGGGYSGNTIYF. CDR3 sequence (DNA): TGTGCCAGCAGCTCCGGCGGGGGGTACTCTGGAAACACCATATATTTT. The whole variable domain, filled in from reference TRBV9 and TRBJ1-3, reads DSGVTQTPKHLITATGQRVTLRCSPRSGDLSVYWYQQSLDQGLQFLIQYYNGEERAKGNILERFSAQQFPDLHSELNLSSLELGDSALYFCASSSGGGYSGNTIYFGEGSWLTVV.

V usage is TRBV7-9 and J usage is TRBJ2-1; 7 bases fit TRBD2. Trimming removed 1 base from V and 9 bases from J; junction bases left unmatched: 12. Germline V CDR1 and CDR2: SEHNR, FQNEAQ (reference sequence). This CDR3 spans 16 amino acids. The CDR3: CASSLGSPSGVSEQFF. CDR3 DNA: TGTGCCAGCAGCTTAGGCTCCCCCAGCGGGGTATCTGAGCAGTTCTTC.